This T cell receptor beta chain derives from a study of molecular identifiers for immune sequencing clone quantification. In its sample, this clonotype was seen many times. One entry per CDR3 protein results from TCRdb running MiXCR on the PCR reads. The data contain more than 250,000 distinct CDR3 sequences, 20% to 25% of them seen just once; the ten biggest clones take up 0.75% to 0.85%. This CDR3 is built from 14 residues. Trimming removed 3 bases from V and 0 bases from J, with 8 bases in between. Germline-derived CDR1 and CDR2 are WSHSY and SAAADI. The receptor was isolated from a human donor in good health. Some libraries in this study had Jurkat cell RNA spiked in. Sequencing input: naive CD8+ T cells from blood, with Jurkat cell RNA spiked in. The sample's subset: FACS-sorted CD8+CD4-CCR7+CD45RA+ naive T cells. The chain employs TRBV10-2 and TRBJ1-2; no clear D gene. The CDR3 nucleotides are TGCGCCAGCAGTGACTGGAAAACTAACTATGGCTACACCTTC. Translated, it gives CASSDWKTNYGYTF.